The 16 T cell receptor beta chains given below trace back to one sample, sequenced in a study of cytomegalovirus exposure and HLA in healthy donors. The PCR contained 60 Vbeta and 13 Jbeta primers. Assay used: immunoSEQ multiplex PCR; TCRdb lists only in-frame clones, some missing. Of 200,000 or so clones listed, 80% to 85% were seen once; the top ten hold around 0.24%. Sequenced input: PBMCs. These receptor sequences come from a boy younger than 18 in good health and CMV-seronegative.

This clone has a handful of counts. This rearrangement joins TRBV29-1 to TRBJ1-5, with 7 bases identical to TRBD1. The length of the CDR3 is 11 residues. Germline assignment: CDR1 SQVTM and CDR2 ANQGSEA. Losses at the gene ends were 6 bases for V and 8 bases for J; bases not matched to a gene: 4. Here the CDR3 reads CSVRTGEPQHF. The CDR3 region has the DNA TGCAGCGTACGGACAGGAGAGCCCCAGCATTTT. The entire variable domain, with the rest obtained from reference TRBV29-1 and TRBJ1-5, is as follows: SAVISQKPSRDICQRGTSLTIQCQVDSQVTMMFWYRQQPGQSLTLIATANQGSEATYESGFVIDKFPISRPNLTFSTLTVSNMSPEDSSIYLCSVRTGEPQHFGDGTRLSIL.

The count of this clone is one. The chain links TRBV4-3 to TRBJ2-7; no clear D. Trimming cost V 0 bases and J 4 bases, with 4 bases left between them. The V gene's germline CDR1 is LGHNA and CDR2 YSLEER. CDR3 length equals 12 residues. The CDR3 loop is CASSQDGYEQYF. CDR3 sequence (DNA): TGCGCCAGCAGCCAAGACGGTTACGAGCAGTACTTC.

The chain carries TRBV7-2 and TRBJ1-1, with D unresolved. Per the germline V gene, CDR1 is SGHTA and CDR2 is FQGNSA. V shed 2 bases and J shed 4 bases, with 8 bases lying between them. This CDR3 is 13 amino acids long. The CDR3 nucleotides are TGTGCCAGCAGCTTATCAGGTGGCACTGAAGCTTTCTTT. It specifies CASSLSGGTEAFF. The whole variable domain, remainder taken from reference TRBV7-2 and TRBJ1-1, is GAGVSQSPSNKVTEKGKDVELRCDPISGHTALYWYRQSLGQGLEFLIYFQGNSAPDKSGLPSDRFSAERTGGSVSTLTIQRTQQEDSAVYLCASSLSGGTEAFFGQGTRLTVV.

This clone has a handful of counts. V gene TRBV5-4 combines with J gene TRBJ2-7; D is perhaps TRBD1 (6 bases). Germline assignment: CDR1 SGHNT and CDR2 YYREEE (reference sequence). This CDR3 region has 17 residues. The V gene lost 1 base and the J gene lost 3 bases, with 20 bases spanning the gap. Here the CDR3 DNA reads TGTGCCAGCAGCTTGCCTCACAGGGCTCCTACTATCTACGAGCAGTACTTC. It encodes CASSLPHRAPTIYEQYF. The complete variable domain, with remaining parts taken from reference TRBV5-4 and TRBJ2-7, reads ETGVTQSPTHLIKTRGQQVTLRCSSQSGHNTVSWYQQALGQGPQFIFQYYREEENGRGNFPPRFSGLQFPNYSSELNVNALELDDSALYLCASSLPHRAPTIYEQYFGPGTRLTVT.

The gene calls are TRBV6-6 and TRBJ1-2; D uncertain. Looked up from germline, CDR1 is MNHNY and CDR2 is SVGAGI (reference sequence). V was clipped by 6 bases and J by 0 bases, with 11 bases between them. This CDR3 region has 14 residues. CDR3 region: CASRPTTTNYGYTF. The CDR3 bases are TGTGCCAGCAGACCGACAACCACTAACTATGGCTACACCTTC.

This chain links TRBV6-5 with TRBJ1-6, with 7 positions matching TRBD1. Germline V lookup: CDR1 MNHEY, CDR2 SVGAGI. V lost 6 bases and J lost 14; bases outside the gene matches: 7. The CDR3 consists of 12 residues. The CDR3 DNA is TGTGCCAGCAGGCGACAGGGAGCAGCCCTCCACTTT. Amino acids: CASRRQGAALHF.

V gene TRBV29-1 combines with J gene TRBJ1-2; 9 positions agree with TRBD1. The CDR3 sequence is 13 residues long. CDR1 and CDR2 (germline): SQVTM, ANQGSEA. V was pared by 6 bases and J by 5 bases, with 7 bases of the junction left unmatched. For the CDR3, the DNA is TGCAGCGTACGGACAGGGGCTTTTTATGGCTACACCTTC. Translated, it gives CSVRTGAFYGYTF.

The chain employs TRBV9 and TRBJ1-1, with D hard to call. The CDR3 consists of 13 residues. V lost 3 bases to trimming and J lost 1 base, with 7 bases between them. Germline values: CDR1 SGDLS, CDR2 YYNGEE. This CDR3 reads CASSGLANTEAFF. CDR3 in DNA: TGTGCCAGCAGCGGACTGGCGAACACTGAAGCTTTCTTT.

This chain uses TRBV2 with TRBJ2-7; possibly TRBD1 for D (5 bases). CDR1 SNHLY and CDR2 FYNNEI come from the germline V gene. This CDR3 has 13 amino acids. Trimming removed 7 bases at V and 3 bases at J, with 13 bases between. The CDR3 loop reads CASMRQNLYEQYF. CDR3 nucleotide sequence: TGTGCCAGCATGCGACAGAATCTCTACGAGCAGTACTTC.

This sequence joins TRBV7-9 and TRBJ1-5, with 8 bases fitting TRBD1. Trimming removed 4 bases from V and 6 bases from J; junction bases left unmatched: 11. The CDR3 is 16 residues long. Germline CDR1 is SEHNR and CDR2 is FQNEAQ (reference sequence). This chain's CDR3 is CASSSSDRGSGQPQHF. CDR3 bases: TGTGCCAGCAGCTCAAGCGACAGGGGCAGTGGTCAGCCCCAGCATTTT.

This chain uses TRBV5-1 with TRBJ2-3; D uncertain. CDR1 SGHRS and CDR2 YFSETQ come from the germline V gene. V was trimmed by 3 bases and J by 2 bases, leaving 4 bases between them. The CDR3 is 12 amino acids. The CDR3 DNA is TGCGCCAGCAGCTCCAACACAGATACGCAGTATTTT. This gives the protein CASSSNTDTQYF.

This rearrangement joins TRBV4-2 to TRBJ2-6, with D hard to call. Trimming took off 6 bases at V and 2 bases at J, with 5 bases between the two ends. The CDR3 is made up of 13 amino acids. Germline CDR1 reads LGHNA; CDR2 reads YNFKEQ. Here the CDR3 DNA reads TGTGCCAGCAGGCAGACTGGGGCCAACGTCCTGACTTTC. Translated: CASRQTGANVLTF.

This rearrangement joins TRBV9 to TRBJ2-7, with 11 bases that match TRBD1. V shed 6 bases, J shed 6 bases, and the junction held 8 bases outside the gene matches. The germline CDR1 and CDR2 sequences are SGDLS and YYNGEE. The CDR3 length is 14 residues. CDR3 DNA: TGTGCCAGCAACCTAGGGACAGGGGGTTGCGAGCAGTACTTC. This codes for CASNLGTGGCEQYF.

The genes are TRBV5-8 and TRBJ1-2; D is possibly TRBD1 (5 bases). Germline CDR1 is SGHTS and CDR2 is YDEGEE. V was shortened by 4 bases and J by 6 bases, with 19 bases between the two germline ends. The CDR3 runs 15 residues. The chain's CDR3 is CASSLNIGGGHGYTF. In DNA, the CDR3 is TGTGCCAGCAGCCTGAATATCGGGGGAGGTCATGGCTACACCTTC. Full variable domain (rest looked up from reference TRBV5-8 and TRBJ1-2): EAGVTQSPTHLIKTRGQQATLRCSPISGHTSVYWYQQALGLGLQFLLWYDEGEERNRGNFPPRFSGRQFPNYSSELNVNALELEDSALYLCASSLNIGGGHGYTFGSGTRLTVV.

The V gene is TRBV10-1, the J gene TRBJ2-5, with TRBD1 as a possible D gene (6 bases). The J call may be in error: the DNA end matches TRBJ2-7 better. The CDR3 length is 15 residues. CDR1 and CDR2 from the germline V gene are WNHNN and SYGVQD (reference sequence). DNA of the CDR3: TGCGCCAGCAGTGGCGACAGGCTCAAGTCCTACGAGCAGTACTTC. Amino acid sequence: CASSGDRLKSYEQYF.

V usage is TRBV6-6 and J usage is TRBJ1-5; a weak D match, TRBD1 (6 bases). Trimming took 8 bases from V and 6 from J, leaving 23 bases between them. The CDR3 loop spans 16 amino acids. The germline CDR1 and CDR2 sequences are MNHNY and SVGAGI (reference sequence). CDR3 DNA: TGTGCCAGCCGCGAGAGTACTACAGGGTTAGGTCAGCCCCAGCATTTT. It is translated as CASRESTTGLGQPQHF.